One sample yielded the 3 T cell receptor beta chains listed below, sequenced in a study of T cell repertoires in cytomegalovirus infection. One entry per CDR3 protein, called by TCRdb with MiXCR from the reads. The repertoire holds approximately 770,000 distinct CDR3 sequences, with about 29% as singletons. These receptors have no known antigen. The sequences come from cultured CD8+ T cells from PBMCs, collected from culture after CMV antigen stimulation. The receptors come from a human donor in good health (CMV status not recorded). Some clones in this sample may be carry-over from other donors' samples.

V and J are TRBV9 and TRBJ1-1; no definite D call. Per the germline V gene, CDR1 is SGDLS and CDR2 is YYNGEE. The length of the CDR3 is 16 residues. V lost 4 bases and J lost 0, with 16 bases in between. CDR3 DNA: TGTGCCAGCAGCACCTCTGGAGGGCCCATGAACACTGAAGCTTTCTTT. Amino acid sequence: CASSTSGGPMNTEAFF.

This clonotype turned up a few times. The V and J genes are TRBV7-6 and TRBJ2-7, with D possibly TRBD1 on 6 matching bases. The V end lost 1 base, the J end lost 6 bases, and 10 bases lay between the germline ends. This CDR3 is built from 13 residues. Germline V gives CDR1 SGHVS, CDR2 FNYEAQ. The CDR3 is CASSLEQGVEQYV. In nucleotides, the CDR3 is TGTGCCAGCAGCTTAGAACAGGGTGTCGAGCAGTACGTC.

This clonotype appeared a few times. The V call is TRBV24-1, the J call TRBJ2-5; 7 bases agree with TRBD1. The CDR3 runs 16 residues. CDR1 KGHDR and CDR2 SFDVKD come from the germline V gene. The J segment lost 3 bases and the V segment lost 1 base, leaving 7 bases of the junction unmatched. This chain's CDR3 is CATSDFLTGKEETQYF. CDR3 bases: TGTGCCACCAGTGATTTTTTGACAGGGAAGGAAGAGACCCAGTACTTC.